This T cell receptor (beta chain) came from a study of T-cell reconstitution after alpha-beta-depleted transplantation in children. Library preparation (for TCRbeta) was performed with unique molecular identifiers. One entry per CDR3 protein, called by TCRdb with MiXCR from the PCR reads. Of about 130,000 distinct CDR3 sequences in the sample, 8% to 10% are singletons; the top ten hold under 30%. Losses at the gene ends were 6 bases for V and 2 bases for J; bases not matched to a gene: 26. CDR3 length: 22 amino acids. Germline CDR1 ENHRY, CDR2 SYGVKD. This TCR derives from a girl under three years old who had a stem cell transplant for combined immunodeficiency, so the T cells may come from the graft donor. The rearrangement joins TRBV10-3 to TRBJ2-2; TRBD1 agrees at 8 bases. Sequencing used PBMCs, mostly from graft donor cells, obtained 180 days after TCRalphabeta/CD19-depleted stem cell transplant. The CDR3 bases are TGTGCCATCAGCGACACGTCCCCTATCGTGATCCGGGACAGGACAAACACCGGGGAGCTGTTTTTT. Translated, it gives CAISDTSPIVIRDRTNTGELFF.